The 6 T cell receptor beta chains presented below share a single source sample, sequenced in a study of cytomegalovirus exposure and HLA in healthy donors. Primers for the PCR totalled 60 Vbeta and 13 Jbeta. Assay used: immunoSEQ multiplex PCR; TCRdb lists only in-frame clones, some missing. The data contain some 200,000 clones, less than 90% of them singletons. The specimen sequenced was PBMCs. These TCRs come from a girl in the first two years of life in good health and CMV-seronegative.

J is TRBJ1-1 and V is TRBV7-3, with 8 bases fitting TRBD1. With 2 bases clipped from V and 6 bases from J, the junction kept 8 bases outside the gene matches. The V gene's germline CDR1 is SGHTA and CDR2 FQGTGA. This CDR3 spans 15 amino acids. CDR3 in amino acids: CASSLEGRGRAEAFF. CDR3 DNA: TGTGCCAGCAGCTTAGAGGGCAGGGGGCGAGCTGAAGCTTTCTTT. Full variable domain (remainder filled in from reference TRBV7-3 and TRBJ1-1): GAGVSQTPSNKVTEKGKYVELRCDPISGHTALYWYRQSLGQGPEFLIYFQGTGAADDSGLPNDRFFAVRPEGSVSTLKIQRTERGDSAVYLCASSLEGRGRAEAFFGQGTRLTVV.

The J gene is TRBJ2-7, the V gene TRBV11-3; 9 bases match TRBD1. The CDR3 runs 15 residues. The V gene's germline CDR1 is SGHNT and CDR2 YENEEA. Trimming removed 1 base from V and 3 bases from J; junction bases left unmatched: 4. The CDR3 nucleotides read TGTGCCAGCAGCTTAGGCGGGACAGGGCTCTACGAGCAGTACTTC. This encodes CASSLGGTGLYEQYF. The whole variable domain, filled in from reference TRBV11-3 and TRBJ2-7, reads EAGVVQSPRYKIIEKKQPVAFWCNPISGHNTLYWYLQNLGQGPELLIRYENEEAVDDSQLPKDRFSAERLKGVDSTLKIQPAELGDSAVYLCASSLGGTGLYEQYFGPGTRLTVT.

The chain links TRBV5-5 to TRBJ1-6, with D perhaps TRBD1 (6 bases). V was cut by 6 bases and J by 6 bases, with 19 bases left in between. Germline CDR1 SGHKS, CDR2 YYEKEE (reference sequence). This CDR3 region has 16 residues. CDR3 coding DNA: TGTGCCAGCATAGGAGCACAGGGCTCCGGTAATTCACCCCTCCACTTT. This sequence encodes CASIGAQGSGNSPLHF.

This clone has just one count. This sequence joins TRBV5-1 and TRBJ2-5, with D possibly matching TRBD1 (5 bases). In germline, CDR1 is SGHRS, CDR2 YFSETQ. Trimming removed 4 bases from V and 9 bases from J, with 19 bases in between. The CDR3 extends over 14 amino acids. The DNA of the CDR3 is TGCGCCAGCAGCCCCGACAGTCCCCTATTGGCCCAGTACTTC. It encodes CASSPDSPLLAQYF. Supplemented by reference TRBV5-1 and TRBJ2-5, the full variable domain reads KAGVTQTPRYLIKTRGQQVTLSCSPISGHRSVSWYQQTPGQGLQFLFEYFSETQRNKGNFPGRFSGRQFSNSRSEMNVSTLELGDSALYLCASSPDSPLLAQYFGPGTRLLVL.

V usage is TRBV9 and J usage is TRBJ2-1; 10 nucleotides align to TRBD2. Trimming removed 5 bases from V and 2 bases from J; junction bases left unmatched: 7. Germline V gene sequence: CDR1 SGDLS, CDR2 YYNGEE. The CDR3 covers 16 residues. The CDR3 DNA reads as TGTGCCAGCAGGTCTACACTAGCGGGGCCCTACAATGAGCAGTTCTTC. Protein product: CASRSTLAGPYNEQFF.

The CDR3 loop is CACASGGARSQPQHF. CDR3 sequence (DNA): TGTGCCTGCGCCTCGGGGGGCGCGAGGAGTCAGCCCCAGCATTTT. The gene calls are TRBV30 and TRBJ1-5; TRBD1 is a possible D gene (6 bases). Germline lookup yields CDR1 GTSNPN and CDR2 SVGIG (reference sequence). The CDR3 loop spans 15 amino acids. The ends were cut back, 6 bases at V and 6 bases at J, with 21 bases in the middle.